This TCR beta chain was captured in a study of identical twins. A remark on this clonotype: Antigen: not known.

The study, taken as a whole, reports: Surplus twin overlap in beta out-of-frame sequences was less pronounced. Whereas memory repertoires showed no such difference, abundant cord blood beta clonotypes carried fewer insertions.

CDR3 length: 12 residues. Germline CDR1 reads LGHNT; CDR2 reads FRNRAP. Trimming took 1 base from V and 5 from J, leaving 5 bases between them. TCRdb passed the 5' RACE reads through MiXCR, listing each CDR3 protein once. This repertoire shows about 720,000 distinct CDR3 sequences, 18% found once; its top ten account for around 13%. The same data also went into a second study, on T cells expressing NK-cell markers.

The material sequenced was PBMCs. This receptor was obtained from a woman younger than 35 in good health. This chain uses TRBV12-5 with TRBJ1-2; tentatively, D is TRBD1 (5 bases). In DNA form, the CDR3 reads TGTGCTAGTGGTTTGGGACAGTATGGCTACACCTTC. Translated, it gives CASGLGQYGYTF.